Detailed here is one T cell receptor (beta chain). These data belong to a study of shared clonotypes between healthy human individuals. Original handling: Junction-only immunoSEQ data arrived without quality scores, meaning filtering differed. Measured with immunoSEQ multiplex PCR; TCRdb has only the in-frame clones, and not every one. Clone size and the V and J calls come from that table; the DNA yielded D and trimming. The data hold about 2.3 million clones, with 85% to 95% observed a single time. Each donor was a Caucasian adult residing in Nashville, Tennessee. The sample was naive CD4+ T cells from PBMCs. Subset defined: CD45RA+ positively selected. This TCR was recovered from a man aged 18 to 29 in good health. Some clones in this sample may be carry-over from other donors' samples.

CDR3 residues: CASGVAGSLYEQYF. The CDR3, as DNA: TGTGCCAGCGGGGTCGCGGGATCTCTCTACGAGCAGTACTTC. The J gene is TRBJ2-7, the V gene TRBV28, with D possibly TRBD2 on 6 matching bases. CDR1 and CDR2 (germline): MDHEN, SYDVKM. The length of the CDR3 is 14 residues. Trimming stripped 8 bases from V and 3 bases from J, with 17 bases between.